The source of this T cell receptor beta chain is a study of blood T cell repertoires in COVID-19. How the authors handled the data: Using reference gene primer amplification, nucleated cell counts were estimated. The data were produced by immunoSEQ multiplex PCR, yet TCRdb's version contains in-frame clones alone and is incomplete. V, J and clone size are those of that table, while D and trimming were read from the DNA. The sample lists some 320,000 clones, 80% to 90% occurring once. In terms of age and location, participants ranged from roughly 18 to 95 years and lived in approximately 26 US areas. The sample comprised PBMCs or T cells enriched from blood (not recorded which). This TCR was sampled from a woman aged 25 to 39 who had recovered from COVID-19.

The CDR3 sequence is CASMVRGGDGNTIYF. The CDR3 DNA follows: TGTGCCAGTATGGTCCGGGGGGGAGACGGAAACACCATATATTTT. The chain uses TRBV19 and TRBJ1-3; D is perhaps TRBD1 (5 bases). The CDR3 extends over 15 amino acids. V lost 7 bases to trimming and J lost 4 bases, with 17 bases between them. Germline V lookup: CDR1 LNHDA, CDR2 SQIVND (reference sequence).